This T cell receptor beta chain was identified during a study of blood T cell repertoires in COVID-19. Study-wide background: The United States, Italy and Spain provided the acute and convalescent COVID-19 samples. PBMCs, B-cell-depleted T cells, or T cells were the source of the cDNA or gDNA that made up the material.

Authors' data handling: Researchers report that nucleated cell counts were estimated from reference gene primer amplification. Assay: immunoSEQ multiplex PCR; the TCRdb copy retains only in-frame clones and omits some. That table furnishes V, J and clone size, whereas the DNA furnished D and trimming. The sample yields approximately 300,000 clones, around 90% seen once. The count of this clone is one. The CDR3 extends over 14 amino acids. Germline CDR1 reads SGHTA; CDR2 reads FQGNSA. Between the trimmed V and J ends, which lost 1 base and 1 base, there was a span of 6 bases. The chain is built from TRBV7-2 and TRBJ2-3; no clear D gene. This receptor was identified in a man younger than 30 with active or convalescent COVID-19. The specimen was peripheral blood. This CDR3 is CASSLVPGTDTQYF. As DNA, the CDR3 is TGTGCCAGCAGCTTAGTCCCCGGCACAGATACGCAGTATTTT.